This TCR beta chain was observed in a study of CD8 T cells in Susac syndrome. Random hexamers primed reverse transcription of about 0.45 to 1 ug RNA. TCRdb re-derived calls from the immunoSEQ multiplex PCR reads in MiXCR, one entry per CDR3 protein. Counted here are 150,000 to 200,000 distinct CDR3 sequences, 95% occurring once; the ten biggest clones make up around 0.15%. Germline values: CDR1 SEHNR, CDR2 FQNEAQ (reference sequence). There are 14 residues in the CDR3. V was trimmed by 1 base and J by 2 bases, leaving 8 bases between them. The origin of this receptor is a human donor with multiple sclerosis. The chain links TRBV7-9 to TRBJ2-5; D not certain. The sample consisted of CD8+ T cells from PBMCs. CDR3 sequence (DNA): TGTGCCAGCAGCTTAGACCGCAAGCAAGAGACCCAGTACTTC. This encodes CASSLDRKQETQYF.